This T cell receptor (beta chain) comes out of a study of blood T cell repertoires in COVID-19. Study context: Some COVID-19 samples were acute and others convalescent; all came from the United States, Italy and Spain. The analysed material was cDNA or gDNA that came from T cells, B-cell-depleted T cells, or PBMCs.

Original methodology: Scientists estimated how many nucleated cells there were by amplifying reference gene primers. Some clones are missing from TCRdb's copy, which holds only in-frame ones; the method was immunoSEQ multiplex PCR. V, J and clone size are those of that table, while D and trimming were read from the DNA. The table records roughly 30,000 clones, 80% to 90% of them present only once. This TCR was recovered from a human donor in a cohort sampled during active COVID-19. Sequencing used peripheral blood.

CDR3 nucleotide sequence: TGTGCCACCAGCCCTGGACAGCCAGGGGGTGAGCAGTTCTTC. Translating gives CATSPGQPGGEQFF. The chain links TRBV15 to TRBJ2-1, with TRBD1 identical over 7 bases. Germline V gene lookup returns CDR1 LNHNV and CDR2 YYDKDF (reference sequence). CDR3 length: 14 amino acids. J gave up 9 bases and V 5 bases, and 10 bases lay outside the gene matches.